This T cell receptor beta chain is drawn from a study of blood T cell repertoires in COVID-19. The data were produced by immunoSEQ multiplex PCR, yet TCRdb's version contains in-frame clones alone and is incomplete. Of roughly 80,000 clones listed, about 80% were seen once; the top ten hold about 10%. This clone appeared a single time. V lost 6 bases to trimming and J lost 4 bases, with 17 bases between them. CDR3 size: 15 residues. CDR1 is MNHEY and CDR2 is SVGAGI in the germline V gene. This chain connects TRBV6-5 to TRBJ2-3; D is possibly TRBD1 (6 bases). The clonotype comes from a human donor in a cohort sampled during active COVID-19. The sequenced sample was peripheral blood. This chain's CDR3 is CASSRSGQPADTQYF. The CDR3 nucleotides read TGTGCCAGCAGCCGATCGGGACAACCCGCAGATACGCAGTATTTT.